These T cell receptor beta chains were read from a single sample in a study of blood T cell repertoires in COVID-19. Measured with immunoSEQ multiplex PCR; TCRdb has only the in-frame clones, and not every one. The sample has fewer than 300,000 clones, 70% to 90% seen once. Sequenced sample: peripheral blood. These receptors were obtained from a woman in her sixties or seventies with active or convalescent COVID-19. Each CDR3 is given with its conserved first and last residue. D genes are given only for firm matches. Clone size is shown for a subset of rows, as once, few, many or a class of expanded clone.

d_gene	abundance	v_gene	j_gene	CDR3nt	CDR3aa
.	.	TRBV5-1	TRBJ1-4	TGCGCCAGCAGCTTTAACAGCGGCAATGAAAAACTGTTTTTT	CASSFNSGNEKLFF
TRBD1	.	TRBV7-3	TRBJ2-7	TGTGCCAGCAGCTCGGGACAGGGCCCTAGGAACGAGCAGTACTTC	CASSSGQGPRNEQYF
.	.	TRBV7-2	TRBJ1-1	TGTGCCAGCAGCCGAGGACAGAACACTGAAGCTTTCTTT	CASSRGQNTEAFF
.	.	TRBV19	TRBJ1-2	TGTGCCAGTAGTGGAGGGAAGGGCCTATATGGCTACACCTTC	CASSGGKGLYGYTF
TRBD1	.	TRBV12-5	TRBJ2-3	TGTGCTAGTGGTTTACCCGGGACAGGGCAGGGAAGGGGGCCATTGGATACGCAGTATTTT	CASGLPGTGQGRGPLDTQYF
.	.	TRBV18	TRBJ1-1	TGTGCCAGCTCACCACCGAACAGTCTCGGAATGAACACTGAAGCTTTCTTT	CASSPPNSLGMNTEAFF
.	.	TRBV2	TRBJ1-2	TGTGCCAGCAGTGAAGGGTCGGGTTATGGCTACACCTTC	CASSEGSGYGYTF
TRBD1	.	TRBV6-5	TRBJ1-2	TGTGCCAGCAAGAGGACAGGGGGTAACTATGGCTACACCTTC	CASKRTGGNYGYTF
TRBD1	.	TRBV19	TRBJ1-2	TGTGCCAGTAGTATAGTAGTGGGACAGGTCGATGGCTACACCTTC	CASSIVVGQVDGYTF
.	.	TRBV18	TRBJ1-3	TGTGCCAGCTCACCGGGAGGAGACACCATATATTTT	CASSPGGDTIYF
TRBD1	.	TRBV19	TRBJ1-6	TGTGCCAGTAGTACGCCGAGGGACAGCCTTTATAATTCACCCCTCCACTTT	CASSTPRDSLYNSPLHF
.	few	TRBV4-1	TRBJ1-6	TGCGCCAGCAGCCAAGTTGCCTTCAGACAAACTCAGAATTCACCCCTCCACTTT	CASSQVAFRQTQNSPLHF
TRBD2	.	TRBV18	TRBJ2-1	TGTGCCAGCTCAACACGACTAGCGGGGGGGTTATCCTACAATGAGCAGTTCTTC	CASSTRLAGGLSYNEQFF
TRBD1	once	TRBV18	TRBJ1-5	TGTGCCAGCTCATCGGAGACAGGGAGCGATCAGCCCCAGCATTTT	CASSSETGSDQPQHF
.	.	TRBV3-1/TRBV3-2	TRBJ1-1	TGTGCCAGCAGCCCCGATTCCCGCTCCTCAGGTGGGGAAGCTTTCTTT	CASSPDSRSSGGEAFF
TRBD1	.	TRBV6-5	TRBJ1-2	TGTGCCAGCAGTTTCCAGGACAGGGCTGGTGGCTACACCTTC	CASSFQDRAGGYTF
.	.	TRBV19	TRBJ2-3	TGTGCCAGTAGTTTCTGGACAGGCACAGATACGCAGTATTTT	CASSFWTGTDTQYF
.	once	TRBV7-9	TRBJ1-4	TGTGCCAGCAGCCGCGACAGGAAAGAAAAACTGTTTTTT	CASSRDRKEKLFF
TRBD1	.	TRBV19	TRBJ2-2	TGTGCCAGTAGTACGACAGGGGGCAACACCGGGGAGCTGTTTTTT	CASSTTGGNTGELFF
TRBD2	.	TRBV27	TRBJ2-3	TGTGCCAGCAGTCCCCTGGGAACTAGCGGACGCACAGATACGCAGTATTTT	CASSPLGTSGRTDTQYF
TRBD1	.	TRBV19	TRBJ2-2	TGTGCCAGTACCAGCAGGGGGTCCCACACCGGGGAGCTGTTTTTT	CASTSRGSHTGELFF
.	.	TRBV28	TRBJ2-2	TGTGCCAGCTCATGGGCGGGAATTAACACCGGGGAGCTGTTTTTT	CASSWAGINTGELFF
.	.	TRBV3-1/TRBV3-2	TRBJ1-1	TGTGCCAGCAGCCTAATGAACACTGAAGCTTTCTTT	CASSLMNTEAFF